Listed here are 31 T cell receptor beta chains from one sample, sequenced in a study of CD8+CD57+ T cells in acquired aplastic anemia. The template for TCR beta VDJ and CDR3 sequence profiling was genomic DNA. TCRdb ran MiXCR on the reads and lists one entry per CDR3 protein. The sample records about 420,000 distinct CDR3 sequences, about two thirds being singletons. The source material was sorted CD4+, CD8+, or CD8+CD57+ T cells (not recorded which) from PBMCs. The receptors derive from a human donor in good health, serving as a control.

This clonotype has only one observation. The chain uses TRBV20-1 and TRBJ2-2, with D perhaps matching TRBD1 (5 bases). V was pared by 3 bases and J by 9 bases, with 14 bases between. The CDR3 contains 13 residues. Germline values: CDR1 DFQATT, CDR2 SNEGSKA (reference sequence). In DNA, the CDR3 is TGCAGTGCTAGTAAACAGGCTGCCTGGGAGCTGTTTTTT. Protein product: CSASKQAAWELFF.

The V gene is TRBV9, the J gene TRBJ1-5; 10 bases map to TRBD1. The ends lost 5 bases at V and 2 bases at J; junction bases unmatched: 1. From germline, CDR1 is SGDLS and CDR2 YYNGEE. The CDR3 totals 14 residues. The CDR3 region is CASRDRGGNQPQHF. Here the CDR3 DNA reads TGTGCCAGCAGGGACAGGGGGGGCAATCAGCCCCAGCATTTT. Full variable domain (rest looked up from reference TRBV9 and TRBJ1-5): DSGVTQTPKHLITATGQRVTLRCSPRSGDLSVYWYQQSLDQGLQFLIQYYNGEERAKGNILERFSAQQFPDLHSELNLSSLELGDSALYFCASRDRGGNQPQHFGDGTRLSIL.

This rearrangement joins TRBV7-2 to TRBJ2-1, with D possibly being TRBD1 or TRBD2 (5 bases each). With the DNA end fitting TRBJ2-7 better, the J assignment may be wrong. Germline V lookup: CDR1 SGHTA, CDR2 FQGNSA. The length of the CDR3 is 15 residues. The CDR3 nucleotides read TGTGCCAGCAGCTCAAGCGAGGGGCCTAACAATGCGCAGTACTTC. It codes for CASSSSEGPNNAQYF.

The chain recombines TRBV2 with TRBJ1-3; no definite D call. Trimming took 2 bases from V and 3 from J, leaving 11 bases between them. Germline CDR1 reads SNHLY; CDR2 reads FYNNEI. The CDR3 has 15 residues. CDR3 region: CASSEFGTIGNTIYF. CDR3 nucleotides: TGTGCCAGCAGTGAATTTGGAACAATTGGAAACACCATATATTTT.

The chain combines TRBV20-1 with TRBJ2-1, with TRBD2 matching 9 bases. Germline values: CDR1 DFQATT, CDR2 SNEGSKA (reference sequence). There are 16 residues in the CDR3. After removal of 4 bases from V and 6 bases from J, the junction contained 13 bases not matched to a gene. The CDR3 protein is CSATEPCAAGGNEQFF. The DNA for the CDR3 is TGCAGTGCTACGGAACCGTGTGCAGCGGGGGGCAATGAGCAGTTCTTC.

This chain uses TRBV7-2 with TRBJ2-7; D is possibly TRBD1 or TRBD2 (6 bases each). Trimming shortened V by 4 bases and J by 6 bases, and 22 bases separated the two germline ends. Looked up from germline, CDR1 is SGHTA and CDR2 is FQGNSA. CDR3 length equals 16 residues. This CDR3 reads CASSSREQGLALEQYF. The CDR3 region has the DNA TGTGCCAGCAGCTCCCGGGAGCAGGGGTTGGCCCTCGAGCAGTACTTC.

CDR3 coding DNA: TGTGCCAGCAATTCGGGGAGGGAGCAGTACTTC. Translated, it gives CASNSGREQYF. The V and J genes are TRBV10-3 and TRBJ2-7; maybe TRBD2 (6 bases). CDR1 is ENHRY and CDR2 is SYGVKD in the germline V gene. V gave up 10 bases and J gave up 7 bases, with 14 bases separating them. The CDR3 has 11 amino acids.

A note on this clonotype: This may be a read error, as it is one base from a much larger clone. CDR3 protein: CASSLTGFRYALHF. The DNA for the CDR3 is TGTGCCAGCTCACTGACAGGTTTTAGATACGCCCTCCACTTT. The rearrangement uses TRBV18 and TRBJ1-6; tentatively, D is TRBD1 (6 bases). The V and J ends lost 4 bases and 14 bases respectively, with 18 bases between them. From germline, CDR1 is KGHSH and CDR2 LQKENI. The CDR3 sequence is 14 residues long.

The CDR3 sequence is CAGSPAGGLASPLHF. CDR3 nucleotides: TGTGCCGGTTCCCCCGCGGGGGGTCTTGCATCACCCCTCCACTTT. The genes are TRBV2 and TRBJ1-6, with D possibly TRBD1 on 5 matching bases. Trimming removed 11 bases from V and 10 bases from J, with 24 bases in between. CDR3 length equals 15 residues. Germline V gene sequence: CDR1 SNHLY, CDR2 FYNNEI. Filled out from reference TRBV2 and TRBJ1-6, the complete variable domain reads EPEVTQTPSHQVTQMGQEVILRCVPISNHLYFYWYRQILGQKVEFLVSFYNNEISEKSEIFDDQFSVERPDGSNFTLKIRSTKLEDSAMYFCAGSPAGGLASPLHFGNGTRLTVT.

The V and J genes are TRBV20-1 and TRBJ2-7, with D perhaps matching TRBD1 (6 bases). CDR1 is DFQATT, CDR2 SNEGSKA, per germline (reference sequence). V was shortened by 0 bases and J by 2 bases, with 11 bases between the two germline ends. There are 14 residues in the CDR3. The CDR3: CSAREGHGPYEQYF. In DNA, the CDR3 is TGCAGTGCTAGAGAGGGACATGGGCCCTACGAGCAGTACTTC.

As to this clonotype: No conserved phenylalanine or tryptophan ends this CDR3, so it is likely a read error. The DNA is omitted, as the CDR3 cannot be located on it reliably, and the CDR3 follows TCRdb's listing. This chain uses TRBV7-9 with TRBJ2-5; the table's D call, TRBD1, has no DNA check behind it. Germline CDR1 SEHNR, CDR2 FQNEAQ (reference sequence). The CDR3 sequence runs 13 residues, both termini included. CDR3 loop: CASSFNREQVKHS.

The V gene is TRBV9, the J gene TRBJ1-2; 8 bases align to TRBD1. Losses at the gene ends were 7 bases for V and 0 bases for J; bases not matched to a gene: 5. The CDR3 consists of 14 residues. Germline V CDR1 and CDR2: SGDLS, YYNGEE. DNA for the CDR3: TGTGCCAGCGCCCCAGGGGGCTCTAACTATGGCTACACCTTC. Protein product: CASAPGGSNYGYTF.

In this sample, this clonotype turned up many times. The chain joins TRBV5-6 to TRBJ2-2, with D possibly being TRBD1 (5 bases). Trimming stripped 2 bases from V and 7 bases from J, with 12 bases between. Germline loops: CDR1 SGHDT, CDR2 YYEEEE. The CDR3 covers 14 residues. The CDR3 DNA sequence: TGTGCCAGCAGCTTTCGTCAGGGCCTCGGGGAGCTGTTTTTT. Encoded protein: CASSFRQGLGELFF.

This clonotype was seen at least ten times. This chain uses TRBV4-3 with TRBJ1-6; D is uncertain. V was shortened by 3 bases and J by 9 bases, with 15 bases between the two germline ends. This CDR3 spans 15 amino acids. The V gene's germline CDR1 is LGHNA and CDR2 YSLEER. This CDR3 reads CASSHSRRDSSPLHF. CDR3 in DNA: TGCGCCAGCAGCCATAGTAGGCGGGATTCTTCACCCCTCCACTTT.

This clonotype was recorded a few times. The V and J genes are TRBV24-1 and TRBJ1-5, with no clear D. V was trimmed by 4 bases and J by 9 bases, leaving 12 bases between them. This CDR3 has 13 residues. From germline, CDR1 is KGHDR and CDR2 SFDVKD. The CDR3 reads CATSDGRLGPQHF. The CDR3 nucleotides are TGTGCCACCAGTGACGGACGCTTAGGGCCCCAGCATTTT.

The rearrangement links TRBV7-2 to TRBJ2-7, with TRBD2 identical over 7 bases. CDR3 size: 18 residues. Trimming cost V 5 bases and J 1 base; bases outside gene matches: 17. CDR1 SGHTA and CDR2 FQGNSA come from the germline V gene. The CDR3 is CASSQDWGGIQRSYEQYF. The CDR3 coding sequence is TGTGCCAGCAGCCAGGACTGGGGGGGGATTCAAAGGTCCTACGAGCAGTACTTC.

This clonotype came up many times. The CDR3 coding sequence is TGCAGTGCAGGGAGGGGGGCAAATGGCTACACCTTC. Translating gives CSAGRGANGYTF. The chain couples TRBV20-1 to TRBJ1-2; D may be TRBD1 (6 bases). V lost 6 bases and J 6 bases, leaving 14 bases between the germline ends. The CDR3 is 12 amino acids. The germline gives CDR1 DFQATT, CDR2 SNEGSKA (reference sequence).

The J gene is TRBJ2-7, the V gene TRBV7-2; 7 nucleotides match TRBD2. J lost 7 bases, V lost 9 bases, and 12 bases had no gene match. The CDR3 spans 13 residues. Germline loops: CDR1 SGHTA, CDR2 FQGNSA. CDR3 nucleotides: TGTGCCAGTAGCCACCTGGGGGGGGAAGAGCAGTACTTC. It is translated as CASSHLGGEEQYF.

The gene calls are TRBV7-8 and TRBJ1-2; D gene ambiguous. Trimming left V 3 bases short and J 4 bases short, with 9 bases between. This CDR3 region has 13 residues. CDR1 and CDR2 from the germline V gene are SGHVS and FQNEAQ. CDR3 in DNA: TGTGCCAGCAGCTTGGGTAGCCTCTATGGCTACACCTTC. Translated, it gives CASSLGSLYGYTF.

The rearrangement links TRBV7-8 to TRBJ2-6; no clear D gene. Germline V CDR1 and CDR2: SGHVS, FQNEAQ. V gave up 5 bases and J gave up 1 base, with 12 bases separating them. The CDR3 runs 16 residues. Here the CDR3 reads CASSPRPNSGANVLTF. Written as DNA, the CDR3 is TGTGCCAGCAGCCCCCGTCCAAATTCTGGGGCCAACGTCCTGACTTTC.

As concerns this clonotype: A much larger clone sits a single nucleotide away, making a read error possible. The V and J genes are TRBV9 and TRBJ2-7; D is perhaps TRBD1 (5 bases). V lost 7 bases and J 2 bases, leaving 13 bases between the germline ends. The CDR3 runs 13 residues. Germline CDR1 SGDLS, CDR2 YYNGEE. The CDR3 DNA follows: TGTGCCAGCTCACCTGGGGCTCCCTACGAGCAGTACTTC. This gives the protein CASSPGAPYEQYF.

This clonotype was seen once. The chain has TRBV24-1 and TRBJ1-2; TRBD1 is a possible D gene (5 bases). Germline lookup yields CDR1 KGHDR and CDR2 SFDVKD. Trimming removed 7 bases at V and 2 bases at J, with 13 bases between. The CDR3 consists of 14 residues. The chain's CDR3 is CATRDSRGNYGYTF. The CDR3 nucleotides read TGTGCCACCAGGGACTCACGGGGCAACTATGGCTACACCTTC.

The chain employs TRBV5-1 and TRBJ2-7, with 9 bases that match TRBD2. Germline loops: CDR1 SGHRS, CDR2 YFSETQ. The CDR3 extends over 15 amino acids. V shed 3 bases, J shed 7 bases, and the junction held 11 bases outside the gene matches. CDR3 in amino acids: CASSYGGAGGGEQYF. The CDR3 DNA follows: TGCGCCAGCAGCTATGGGGGCGCGGGGGGGGGTGAGCAGTACTTC.

On this clonotype: A read error is likely, as this CDR3 ends without the conserved phenylalanine or tryptophan. It is unclear where the CDR3 begins or ends on the DNA, so no DNA is shown, and the CDR3 is as TCRdb lists it. The CDR3 sequence: CASSPADHYEKQL. V and J are TRBV7-2 and TRBJ2-7; the table gives TRBD1 as D, unverified against the DNA. CDR1 and CDR2 from the germline V gene are SGHTA and FQGNSA. The CDR3 is 13 residues long, ends included.

As to this clonotype: One junction end does not reproduce the germline sequence, and a read error may be involved. The chain combines TRBV7-9 with TRBJ2-1, with D perhaps matching TRBD2 (6 bases). The last part of the DNA fits TRBJ2-7 better; the J call may be wrong. This CDR3 contains 14 residues. Germline-derived CDR1 and CDR2 are SEHNR and FQNEAQ (reference sequence). CDR3 amino acids: CASSLADWTNVQYF. For the CDR3, the DNA is TGTGCCAGCAGTTTAGCGGATTGGACGAATGTGCAGTACTTC.

V usage is TRBV12-3 or TRBV12-4 and J usage is TRBJ2-1; D gene unclear. The V end lost 4 bases, the J end lost 5 bases, and 9 bases lay between the germline ends. This CDR3 region has 13 residues. The CDR3 DNA follows: TGTGCCAGCAGTTCATCCCTAAACAATGAGCAGTTCTTC. This gives the protein CASSSSLNNEQFF.

A remark on this clonotype: A read error may account for a junction end that differs from germline. The chain joins TRBV7-2 to TRBJ2-5, with 7 bases identical to TRBD2. Germline values: CDR1 SGHTA, CDR2 FQGNSA. The CDR3 covers 13 residues. Here the CDR3 reads CATSRVAGGAQYF. DNA for the CDR3: TGTGCCACCAGCAGAGTAGCGGGCGGCGCCCAGTACTTC.

Note on this clonotype: An end of the junction does not agree with germline; a read error may underlie this. The J gene is TRBJ1-1, the V gene TRBV30; 8 nucleotides agree with TRBD1. Germline V CDR1 and CDR2: GTSNPN, SVGIG (reference sequence). The CDR3 covers 17 residues. DNA for the CDR3: TGTGCCTGGAGTGTACGGACAGGGAGTTCCATGAACACTGAAGCCCACTTT. Translation: CAWSVRTGSSMNTEAHF.

As DNA, the CDR3 is TGCGCCAGCAGCTTTTCGTCAGGGAGGAACGAGCAGTACTTC. Its protein product is CASSFSSGRNEQYF. J is TRBJ2-7 and V is TRBV5-1; weak D call: TRBD2 (6 bases). CDR3 size: 14 residues. Germline CDR1 SGHRS, CDR2 YFSETQ. V shed 2 bases and J shed 5 bases, with 14 bases lying between them.

This clonotype was seen ten or more times. The genes are TRBV6-6 and TRBJ1-1, with no clear D. Germline CDR1 reads MNHNY; CDR2 reads SVGAGI (reference sequence). The V and J ends lost 3 bases and 4 bases respectively, with 6 bases between them. CDR3 length: 12 residues. CDR3 loop: CASSYDFTEAFF. In nucleotides, the CDR3 is TGTGCCAGCAGTTATGATTTCACTGAAGCTTTCTTT.

The rearrangement links TRBV5-1 to TRBJ2-6; 8 bases agree with TRBD1. Trimming cost V 2 bases and J 9 bases; bases outside gene matches: 7. CDR1 SGHRS and CDR2 YFSETQ come from the germline V gene. The CDR3 consists of 15 residues. Here the CDR3 reads CASSLPGGTDNVLTF. In DNA form, the CDR3 reads TGCGCCAGCAGCTTACCAGGGGGCACAGACAACGTCCTGACTTTC.